This T cell receptor (beta chain) was captured by sequencing in a study of CD8+ T cells in alopecia areata. Study context: Treatment comprised oral tofacitinib, 5 to 10 mg twice daily, in treated patients. Study outcomes and limitations: Lesional scalp, especially alopecia totalis/universalis, showed higher clonality than normal scalp. Sequences from scalp samples also cover resident alphabeta T cells of normal skin.

The junction had 7 bases not matched to a gene; V was cut back by 3 bases and J by 5 bases. There are 15 residues in the CDR3. Germline CDR1 reads LNHDA; CDR2 reads SQIVND (reference sequence). In the case of this clone: As yet, its antigen is unknown.

Extraction and reverse transcription of RNA yielded cDNA as the sequencing template. Measured with immunoSEQ multiplex PCR; TCRdb has only the in-frame clones, and not every one. Among about 12,000 clones listed, roughly three fifths were seen once. Individuals with alopecia areata gave both lesional scalp punch biopsies and peripheral blood for collection. Source material: skin. The chain combines TRBV19 with TRBJ1-5; 7 positions agree with TRBD1. The sequence came from a human donor with alopecia areata. The CDR3: CASSILRQGDQPQHF. The CDR3 DNA sequence: TGTGCCAGTAGTATTTTAAGGCAGGGGGATCAGCCCCAGCATTTT.